This passage covers 27 T cell receptor beta chains from one sample sequenced in a study of blood T cells in healthy people across ages. Through a sample-barcoded 5' primer and a J-beta primer mix, a second PCR was run for roughly 6 to 11 cycles. TCRdb called the 5' RACE reads again in MiXCR, with one record for every CDR3 protein. The repertoire holds fewer than 1,200,000 distinct CDR3 sequences, with around 27% as singletons. The same sample was also used in a study of T cells of mothers and their children.

Material: blood. The receptor set was obtained from a girl aged 2 to 9 in good health.

This clonotype was counted only a few times. This chain joins TRBV20-1 and TRBJ1-5; D is perhaps TRBD1 (6 bases). V gave up 3 bases and J gave up 3 bases, with 6 bases separating them. There are 12 residues in the CDR3. CDR1 and CDR2 from the germline V gene are DFQATT and SNEGSKA (reference sequence). The CDR3 DNA reads TGCAGTGCTAGGGGGGCCAATCAGCCCCAGCATTTT. Translating it yields CSARGANQPQHF.

The genes are TRBV24-1 and TRBJ2-1, with D hard to call. V lost 1 base and J lost 0, with 9 bases in between. Germline V CDR1 and CDR2: KGHDR, SFDVKD. The CDR3 runs 16 residues. CDR3 residues: CATSDFRSSSYNEQFF. The CDR3 DNA sequence: TGTGCCACCAGTGATTTTCGGTCAAGCTCCTACAATGAGCAGTTCTTC.

This clonotype turned up a few times. The rearrangement uses TRBV12-3 or TRBV12-4 and TRBJ1-2, with a weak D call TRBD1 (5 bases). Trimming removed 6 bases from V and 4 bases from J, with 15 bases in between. CDR3 length: 14 residues. CDR3 in DNA: TGTGCCAGCAGCCCCATGGTAGGGGCCTATGGCTACACCTTC. It translates to CASSPMVGAYGYTF.

The chain has TRBV28 and TRBJ2-1; 10 nucleotides agree with TRBD2. Trimming took 5 bases from V and 8 from J; bases not matched to a gene: 6. Germline-derived CDR1 and CDR2 are MDHEN and SYDVKM. This CDR3 contains 14 residues. The CDR3 bases are TGTGCCAGCAGTCAGCTAGCGGGAGCGTATGAGCAGTTCTTC. It yields the protein CASSQLAGAYEQFF.

This rearrangement joins TRBV20-1 to TRBJ1-2, with 7 bases identical to TRBD1. The germline gives CDR1 DFQATT, CDR2 SNEGSKA (reference sequence). V was pared by 6 bases and J by 2 bases, with 6 bases of the junction left unmatched. The CDR3 has 13 amino acids. In nucleotides, the CDR3 is TGCAGTGCACCGGGACAGAACAACTATGGCTACACCTTC. It codes for CSAPGQNNYGYTF.

V is TRBV27 and J is TRBJ2-1; possible D gene TRBD2, 6 bases. Trimming took off 5 bases at V and 8 bases at J, with 16 bases between the two ends. CDR1 is MNHEY and CDR2 is SMNVEV in the germline V gene (reference sequence). CDR3 length: 14 residues. CDR3 in amino acids: CASSTRDFQDEQFF. The CDR3 region has the DNA TGTGCCAGCAGTACCCGGGACTTTCAGGATGAGCAGTTCTTC.

The V and J genes are TRBV7-9 and TRBJ1-1; TRBD1 might be the D (6 bases). Trimming left V 5 bases short and J 10 bases short, with 17 bases between. Germline V CDR1 and CDR2: SEHNR, FQNEAQ (reference sequence). The CDR3 contains 13 residues. The CDR3: CASSQQGLIGAFF. The CDR3 DNA sequence: TGTGCCAGCAGCCAACAGGGTTTAATAGGAGCTTTCTTT.

A few counts support this clonotype. The chain links TRBV12-3 or TRBV12-4 to TRBJ1-2; possibly TRBD1 for D (5 bases). The CDR3 sequence is 17 residues long. V was pared by 0 bases and J by 1 base, with 15 bases between. CDR3 bases: TGTGCCAGCAGTTTAGCGCAGATGGGGGACGGTAACTATGGCTACACCTTC. It is translated as CASSLAQMGDGNYGYTF.

The CDR3 DNA follows: TGTGCCAGTGGGCCTAGCGGGATCACAGATACGCAGTATTTT. This gives the protein CASGPSGITDTQYF. V is TRBV12-3 or TRBV12-4 and J is TRBJ2-3, with TRBD2 matching 9 bases. The length of the CDR3 is 14 residues. V shed 9 bases and J 2 bases; nucleotides not matched to a gene: 6.

J is TRBJ2-4 and V is TRBV5-6; 7 positions match TRBD2. Per the germline V gene, CDR1 is SGHDT and CDR2 is YYEEEE. After removal of 2 bases from V and 8 bases from J, the junction contained 7 bases not matched to a gene. There are 14 residues in the CDR3. CDR3 loop: CASSFGGGGDIQYF. In DNA, the CDR3 is TGTGCCAGCAGCTTCGGCGGGGGAGGTGACATTCAGTACTTC.

The chain recombines TRBV7-9 with TRBJ2-7; D remains unclear. CDR1 and CDR2 (germline): SEHNR, FQNEAQ (reference sequence). V lost 3 bases, J lost 0 bases, and 12 bases lay in between. The CDR3 covers 15 residues. The CDR3 DNA reads TGTGCCAGCAGCTTCTTCGGCGGTAGCTCCTACGAGCAGTACTTC. Its protein is CASSFFGGSSYEQYF. The complete variable domain, with remaining parts taken from reference TRBV7-9 and TRBJ2-7, reads DTGVSQNPRHKITKRGQNVTFRCDPISEHNRLYWYRQTLGQGPEFLTYFQNEAQLEKSRLLSDRFSAERPKGSFSTLEIQRTEQGDSAMYLCASSFFGGSSYEQYFGPGTRLTVT.

This clonotype was counted a single time. The chain links TRBV6-4 to TRBJ2-6; the match to TRBD1 covers 10 bases. This CDR3 is built from 18 residues. Trimming took 6 bases from V and 0 from J; bases not matched to a gene: 8. CDR1 is MRHNA and CDR2 is SNTAGT in the germline V gene. The chain's CDR3 is CASRGSGTGVSGANVLTF. Written as DNA, the CDR3 is TGTGCCAGCAGAGGCTCCGGGACAGGGGTCTCTGGGGCCAACGTCCTGACTTTC.

This clonotype was recorded only once. The chain recombines TRBV7-9 with TRBJ2-1, with D unclear. Judging by the DNA end, TRBJ2-7 fits better; the J call may be wrong. This CDR3 spans 15 amino acids. Germline V gene data show CDR1 as SEHNR and CDR2 as FQNEAQ (reference sequence). CDR3 sequence reads: CASSLESRPPYEQYF. For the CDR3, the DNA is TGTGCCAGCAGCTTAGAATCCAGGCCCCCCTACGAGCAGTACTTC.

The V call is TRBV12-3 or TRBV12-4, the J call TRBJ2-1; the D is unclear. The CDR3 is made up of 12 amino acids. V lost 0 bases to trimming and J lost 15 bases, with 12 bases between them. The CDR3 reads CASSLASGVPFF. DNA of the CDR3: TGTGCCAGCAGTTTAGCTTCTGGAGTTCCGTTCTTC.

In its sample, this clonotype was seen a few times. This sequence joins TRBV21-1 and TRBJ1-1. TRBV21-1 is shown as a pseudogene. This CDR3 comprises 12 residues. The CDR3 protein is CASSKRNVEGFF. The DNA of the CDR3 is TGTGCCAGCAGCAAAAGAAACGTAGAGGGTTTCTTT.

The chain employs TRBV28 and TRBJ1-2, with unresolved D. Looked up from germline, CDR1 is MDHEN and CDR2 is SYDVKM. The V and J ends lost 3 bases and 0 bases respectively, with 5 bases between them. The CDR3 runs to 13 residues. In DNA form, the CDR3 reads TGTGCCAGCAGTTTTGCAACTAACTATGGCTACACCTTC. Its translation is CASSFATNYGYTF.

The chain uses TRBV9 and TRBJ2-5; 7 bases are shared with TRBD2. The V gene end was trimmed by 0 bases and the J gene end by 5 bases; junction bases not matched to a gene: 7. Per the germline V gene, CDR1 is SGDLS and CDR2 is YYNGEE. CDR3 length: 15 amino acids. CDR3 DNA: TGTGCCAGCAGCGTAGACGGGCGGGGAGGGGAGACCCAGTACTTC. This translates into CASSVDGRGGETQYF.

Here the CDR3 DNA reads TGTGCCAGCAGTCAGGGGCTGACTCTCGTGCAGTACTTC. Residues: CASSQGLTLVQYF. This sequence joins TRBV6-6 and TRBJ2-7, with a possible D match to TRBD1 (6 bases). The germline V gene has CDR1 MNHNY and CDR2 SVGAGI (reference sequence). The CDR3 is made up of 13 amino acids. Trimming cost V 5 bases and J 9 bases, with 17 bases left between them.

This clonotype was detected a few times. The chain carries TRBV28 and TRBJ2-1; D ambiguous. This CDR3 region has 10 residues. V was shortened by 8 bases and J by 9 bases, with 8 bases between the two germline ends. Germline values: CDR1 MDHEN, CDR2 SYDVKM. CDR3 region: CASGGPEQFF. The CDR3 DNA is TGTGCCAGCGGCGGACCTGAGCAGTTCTTC.

The genes are TRBV20-1 and TRBJ2-3; 7 bases agree with TRBD2. This CDR3 spans 15 amino acids. CDR1 DFQATT and CDR2 SNEGSKA come from the germline V gene (reference sequence). The V gene end was trimmed by 5 bases and the J gene end by 3 bases; junction bases not matched to a gene: 11. The CDR3 sequence is CSAPKRDPVTDTQYF. DNA for the CDR3: TGCAGTGCTCCGAAGCGGGACCCGGTAACAGATACGCAGTATTTT.

Only a few counts were recorded for this clonotype. V usage is TRBV28 and J usage is TRBJ2-5; D is unresolved. Trimming removed 5 bases at V and 5 bases at J, with 15 bases between. This CDR3 is built from 14 residues. From germline, CDR1 is MDHEN and CDR2 SYDVKM. The CDR3 region is CASSHLAVKETQYF. The CDR3 DNA reads as TGTGCCAGCAGTCACCTCGCCGTGAAGGAGACCCAGTACTTC.

This clonotype came up a few times. The chain uses TRBV29-1 and TRBJ2-3; weak D call: TRBD2 (5 bases). CDR3 length equals 12 residues. CDR1 is SQVTM and CDR2 is ANQGSEA in the germline V gene. V gave up 7 bases and J gave up 2 bases, with 10 bases separating them. CDR3 in DNA: TGCAGCGCTCTTAGCGCCACAGATACGCAGTATTTT. Translation gives CSALSATDTQYF.

V usage is TRBV7-2 and J usage is TRBJ2-2; maybe TRBD2 (6 bases). Germline values: CDR1 SGHTA, CDR2 FQGNSA. The CDR3 runs to 16 residues. V lost 0 bases, J lost 0 bases, and 8 bases lay in between. The CDR3 region has the DNA TGTGCCAGCAGCTTAGCTGGGAGGCCGAACACCGGGGAGCTGTTTTTT. This translates into CASSLAGRPNTGELFF.

The chain recombines TRBV19 with TRBJ2-3; 8 nucleotides line up with TRBD1. The V gene end was trimmed by 5 bases and the J gene end by 6 bases; junction bases not matched to a gene: 7. This CDR3 is 14 amino acids long. The germline CDR1 and CDR2 sequences are LNHDA and SQIVND (reference sequence). The CDR3 coding sequence is TGTGCCAGTAGTTCTACAGGGGGACCGGATACGCAGTATTTT. This translates into CASSSTGGPDTQYF.

This clonotype was detected ten times or more. The rearrangement links TRBV4-1 to TRBJ2-1; the match to TRBD2 covers 13 bases. The CDR3 has 16 amino acids. The J segment lost 9 bases and the V segment lost 0 bases, leaving 5 bases of the junction unmatched. From germline, CDR1 is MGHRA and CDR2 YSYEKL. The CDR3 protein is CASSQEGLAGVSEQFF. The CDR3 bases are TGCGCCAGCAGCCAAGAAGGACTAGCGGGAGTTAGTGAGCAGTTCTTC.

This clonotype was detected only a few times. V usage is TRBV9 and J usage is TRBJ1-2, with TRBD1 as a possible D gene (5 bases). CDR3 length: 13 amino acids. Germline V CDR1 and CDR2: SGDLS, YYNGEE. The V and J ends lost 6 bases and 10 bases respectively, with 19 bases between them. The CDR3 nucleotides are TGTGCCAGCACAAAGGAACAGGTGAAGGACTACACCTTC. Translated, it gives CASTKEQVKDYTF.

The CDR3 loop is CASSQDRGYTEAFF. Written as DNA, the CDR3 is TGTGCCAGCAGCCAGGACAGGGGGTACACTGAAGCTTTCTTT. The chain recombines TRBV25-1 with TRBJ1-1, with 10 bases identical to TRBD1. Germline-derived CDR1 and CDR2 are MGHDK and SYGVNS. Trimming cost V 6 bases and J 3 bases; bases outside gene matches: 4. This CDR3 contains 14 residues.